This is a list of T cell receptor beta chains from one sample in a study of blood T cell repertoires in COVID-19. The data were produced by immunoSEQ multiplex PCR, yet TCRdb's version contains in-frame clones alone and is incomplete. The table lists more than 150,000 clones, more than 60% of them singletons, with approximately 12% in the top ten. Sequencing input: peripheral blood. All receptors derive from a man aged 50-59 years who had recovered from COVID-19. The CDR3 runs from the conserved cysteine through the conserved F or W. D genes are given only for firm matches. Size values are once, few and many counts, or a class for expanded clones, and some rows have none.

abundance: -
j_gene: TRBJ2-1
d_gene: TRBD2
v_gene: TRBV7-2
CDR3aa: CASSPGLAGGEDEQFF
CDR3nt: TGTGCCAGCAGCCCAGGACTAGCGGGAGGGGAGGATGAGCAGTTCTTC

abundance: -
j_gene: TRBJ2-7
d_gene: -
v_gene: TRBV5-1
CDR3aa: CASSSDSSEQYF
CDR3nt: TGCGCCAGCAGCTCGGACAGCTCCGAGCAGTACTTC

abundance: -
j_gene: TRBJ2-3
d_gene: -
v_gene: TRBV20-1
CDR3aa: CSASSSYLLRGDTQYF
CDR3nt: TGCAGTGCCAGTTCCTCGTACCTACTTCGCGGAGATACGCAGTATTTT

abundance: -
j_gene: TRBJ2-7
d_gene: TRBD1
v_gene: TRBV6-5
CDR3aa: CASAQTGFTWEQYF
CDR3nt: TGTGCCAGCGCACAGACAGGGTTTACTTGGGAGCAGTACTTC

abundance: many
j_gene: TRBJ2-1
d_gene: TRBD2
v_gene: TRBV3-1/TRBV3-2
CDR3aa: CASSHTSGDNEQFF
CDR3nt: TGTGCCAGCAGCCACACTAGCGGGGACAATGAGCAGTTCTTC

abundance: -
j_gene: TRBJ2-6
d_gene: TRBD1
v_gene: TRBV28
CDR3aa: CASSFEGAWANVLTF
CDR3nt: TGTGCCAGCAGTTTTGAGGGGGCCTGGGCCAACGTCCTGACTTTC

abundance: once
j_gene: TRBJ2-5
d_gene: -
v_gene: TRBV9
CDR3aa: CASSPRGLTQETQYF
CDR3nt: TGTGCCAGCAGCCCTCGTGGCTTAACCCAAGAGACCCAGTACTTC

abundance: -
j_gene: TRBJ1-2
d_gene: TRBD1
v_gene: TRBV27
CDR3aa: CASSRTGGGYGYTF
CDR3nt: TGTGCCAGCAGTCGCACAGGGGGCGGCTATGGCTACACCTTC

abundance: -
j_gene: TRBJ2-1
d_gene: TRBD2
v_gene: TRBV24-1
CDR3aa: CATSDKFIAGGNNEQFF
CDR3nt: TGTGCCACCAGTGATAAGTTTATAGCGGGAGGGAACAATGAGCAGTTCTTC

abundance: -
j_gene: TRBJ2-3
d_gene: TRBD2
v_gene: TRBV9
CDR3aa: CASSVVSRAAGEVRDTQYF
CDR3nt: TGTGCCAGCAGCGTAGTTTCTCGCGCAGCGGGAGAGGTCAGAGATACGCAGTATTTT

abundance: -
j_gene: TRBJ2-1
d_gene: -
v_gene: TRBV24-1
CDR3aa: CATMASSVSEQFF
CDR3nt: TGTGCCACCATGGCTAGCTCAGTAAGTGAGCAGTTCTTC

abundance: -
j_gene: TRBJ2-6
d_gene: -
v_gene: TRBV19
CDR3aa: CASSLARGEMKGANVLTF
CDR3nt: TGTGCCAGTAGTTTGGCCCGCGGGGAAATGAAAGGGGCCAACGTCCTGACTTTC